This T cell receptor beta chain was documented in a study of CD8 T cells in ankylosing spondylitis. Comment on this clonotype: The antigen is not known. One base away lies a much larger clone, so this may be a sequencing read error.

CDR1 is SGDLS, CDR2 YYNGEE, per germline. The CDR3 has 16 amino acids. Study-wide findings and caveats: Significantly higher representation of disease-linked clones was reported for matched ankylosing spondylitis synovial fluid. Disease-linked clones had a CD8+ phenotype and relatively low frequency in peripheral blood.

Making the TCR beta libraries involved quantitative 5'-RACE with molecular barcodes. Using its own MiXCR run on the 5' RACE reads, TCRdb lists one record per CDR3 protein. The sample lists about 220,000 distinct CDR3 sequences; about 10% were seen once. The rearrangement uses TRBV9 and TRBJ2-7; possible D gene TRBD1, 6 bases. Sequenced material: blood, either unsorted or a sorted T cell fraction (not recorded which). The clonotype comes from a male donor with ankylosing spondylitis or in good health (not recorded which). The CDR3 is CTSSTPSSGDSYEQYF. CDR3 in DNA: TGTACCAGCAGCACTCCGAGCTCAGGGGATAGTTACGAGCAGTACTTC.